These 32 T cell receptor beta chains were all obtained from the same sample, sequenced in a study of response to subunit inactivated influenza vaccine. A single record per CDR3 protein comes from TCRdb applying MiXCR to the RT-PCR reads. The sample lists over 150,000 distinct CDR3 sequences, about 9% occurring once. Specimen: non-naive T cells sorted from PBMCs, collected on the day of vaccination. The source is a man between 45 and 60 years old who received an inactivated influenza vaccine.

This clonotype has only a few counts. The chain is built from TRBV5-1 and TRBJ1-3; 7 bases agree with TRBD1. J was trimmed by 4 bases and V by 4 bases; bases with no gene match: 2. Looked up from germline, CDR1 is SGHRS and CDR2 is YFSETQ. The CDR3 is made up of 13 amino acids. CDR3 nucleotides: TGCGCCAGCAGCGGGGGACAGGGAAACACCATATATTTT. It is translated as CASSGGQGNTIYF.

The chain links TRBV28 to TRBJ2-7; 7 bases agree with TRBD2. The CDR3 is 17 amino acids. With 4 bases clipped from V and 0 bases from J, the junction kept 12 bases outside the gene matches. The V gene's germline CDR1 is MDHEN and CDR2 SYDVKM. In nucleotides, the CDR3 is TGTGCCAGCAGTTCGCTCCCTGGGTGGGAGGGCTCCTACGAGCAGTACTTC. This translates into CASSSLPGWEGSYEQYF.

Many counts were recorded for this clonotype. As DNA, the CDR3 is TGTGCCAGCAGCGCTCAGGGCGGAACTAATGAAAAACTGTTTTTT. Translation gives CASSAQGGTNEKLFF. J is TRBJ1-4 and V is TRBV7-2, with D possibly TRBD1 on 5 matching bases. V was shortened by 5 bases and J by 1 base, with 11 bases between the two germline ends. The CDR3 is made up of 15 amino acids. The germline V gene has CDR1 SGHTA and CDR2 FQGNSA.

V and J are TRBV7-2 and TRBJ1-6, with TRBD1 as a possible D gene (5 bases). From germline, CDR1 is SGHTA and CDR2 FQGNSA. The CDR3 runs to 16 residues. The ends were cut back, 5 bases at V and 8 bases at J, with 19 bases in the middle. As DNA, the CDR3 is TGTGCCAGCAGCCTTAACCCGTGGGGGAGGGATTCACCCCTCCACTTT. This gives the protein CASSLNPWGRDSPLHF.

This clonotype was seen many times. The gene calls are TRBV24-1 and TRBJ1-1, with a tentative D call TRBD1 (5 bases). CDR1 is KGHDR and CDR2 is SFDVKD in the germline V gene. The CDR3 loop spans 12 amino acids. V was trimmed by 4 bases and J by 8 bases, leaving 10 bases between them. CDR3 protein: CATSEGNREAFF. For the CDR3, the DNA is TGTGCCACCAGTGAGGGGAACAGGGAAGCTTTCTTT.

This clonotype was seen only a few times. This sequence joins TRBV6-6 and TRBJ2-7; D is undetermined. V dropped 2 bases and J dropped 6 bases, with 5 bases sitting between them. This CDR3 spans 11 amino acids. Germline V gene lookup returns CDR1 MNHNY and CDR2 SVGAGI (reference sequence). The CDR3 here is CASSYMGEQYF. In DNA, the CDR3 is TGTGCCAGCAGTTACATGGGCGAGCAGTACTTC.

The chain links TRBV20-1 to TRBJ2-7; 12 bases match TRBD2. Trimming removed 5 bases from V and 0 bases from J; junction bases left unmatched: 5. The CDR3 totals 15 residues. From germline, CDR1 is DFQATT and CDR2 SNEGSKA (reference sequence). In nucleotides, the CDR3 is TGCAGTGCTGGAACTAGCGGGAGGAGCTCCTACGAGCAGTACTTC. Its translation: CSAGTSGRSSYEQYF.

This clonotype was recorded at least ten times. The chain combines TRBV5-1 with TRBJ2-5; 7 bases line up with TRBD1. V lost 4 bases to trimming and J lost 3 bases; unmatched junction nucleotides: 6. CDR1 and CDR2 (germline): SGHRS, YFSETQ. The CDR3 runs 14 residues. The CDR3 DNA follows: TGCGCCAGCAGCACCGGGACAGCAGAAGAGACCCAGTACTTC. It codes for CASSTGTAEETQYF.

The sample holds many counts of this clonotype. The chain has TRBV3-1 and TRBJ2-7, with 8 bases that match TRBD2. The J segment lost 2 bases and the V segment lost 4 bases, leaving 4 bases of the junction unmatched. CDR1 and CDR2 (germline): LGHDT, YNNKEL (reference sequence). The CDR3 consists of 14 residues. CDR3 loop: CASSRSGGPYEQYF. The CDR3 bases are TGTGCCAGCAGCCGGAGCGGGGGCCCCTACGAGCAGTACTTC.

This clonotype was picked up a small number of times. The chain joins TRBV20-1 to TRBJ2-6; 7 bases line up with TRBD1. J lost 2 bases, V lost 2 bases, and 3 bases had no gene match. CDR1 is DFQATT, CDR2 SNEGSKA, per germline (reference sequence). This CDR3 is 15 amino acids long. The CDR3 here is CSARKTGTGANVLTF. The DNA of the CDR3 is TGCAGTGCTAGAAAGACAGGGACTGGGGCCAACGTCCTGACTTTC.

This clonotype was picked up many times. This chain joins TRBV14 and TRBJ2-5; no clear D. From germline, CDR1 is SGHDN and CDR2 FVKESK. This CDR3 spans 15 amino acids. V was cut by 4 bases and J by 5 bases, with 17 bases left in between. The CDR3 sequence is CASSPRLYSVETQYF. The CDR3 region has the DNA TGTGCCAGCAGCCCACGACTTTACAGCGTGGAGACCCAGTACTTC.

This chain uses TRBV7-8 with TRBJ2-7; the D is unclear. Germline V gene lookup returns CDR1 SGHVS and CDR2 FQNEAQ. The CDR3 runs to 14 residues. V lost 5 bases and J 0 bases, leaving 11 bases between the germline ends. The CDR3 loop is CASSPGRLSYEQYF. In DNA, the CDR3 is TGTGCCAGCAGCCCCGGCAGACTCTCCTACGAGCAGTACTTC.

The chain carries TRBV20-1 and TRBJ2-2, with 10 bases identical to TRBD2. The germline V gene encodes CDR1 DFQATT and CDR2 SNEGSKA (reference sequence). V shed 7 bases, J shed 4 bases, and the junction held 9 bases outside the gene matches. This CDR3 comprises 15 residues. The CDR3 DNA follows: TGCAGTGTCCATAGCGGGGGGCCGGGCACCGGGGAGCTGTTTTTT. Residues: CSVHSGGPGTGELFF.

This clonotype turned up a few times. This chain joins TRBV28 and TRBJ1-6; D remains ambiguous. The V end was cut by 3 bases, the J end by 8 bases, with 5 bases between. Germline V CDR1 and CDR2: MDHEN, SYDVKM. This CDR3 contains 12 residues. For the CDR3, the DNA is TGTGCCAGCAGTTTTAATGATTCACCCCTCCACTTT. It is translated as CASSFNDSPLHF.

This clonotype turned up a few times. Here the CDR3 DNA reads TGTGCCAGCAGAAAGGACAGGGTTGCTGAAGCTTTCTTT. Residues: CASRKDRVAEAFF. The chain carries TRBV27 and TRBJ1-1; 8 nucleotides align to TRBD1. V shed 6 bases and J 6 bases; nucleotides not matched to a gene: 6. CDR1 is MNHEY and CDR2 is SMNVEV in the germline V gene (reference sequence). The CDR3 contains 13 residues.

This clonotype was detected only a few times. As DNA, the CDR3 is TGTGCCAGCAGCTCCCGTACAGGGGCGGAGGGCTACACCTTC. Translation: CASSSRTGAEGYTF. The V call is TRBV7-2, the J call TRBJ1-2; 7 bases map to TRBD1. The V gene's germline CDR1 is SGHTA and CDR2 FQGNSA. V dropped 4 bases and J dropped 8; count of bases not matched to a gene: 10. The CDR3 runs to 14 residues.

This clonotype was observed a handful of times. The J gene is TRBJ2-1, the V gene TRBV20-1; 12 bases fit TRBD2. Germline V gives CDR1 DFQATT, CDR2 SNEGSKA (reference sequence). The CDR3 consists of 15 residues. After removal of 0 bases from V and 5 bases from J, the junction contained 2 bases not matched to a gene. Here the CDR3 reads CSARETSGRDNEQFF. The CDR3 DNA sequence: TGCAGTGCTAGAGAGACTAGCGGGAGAGACAATGAGCAGTTCTTC.

This clonotype came up many times. The chain couples TRBV18 to TRBJ1-2; D may be TRBD1 (6 bases). CDR1 is KGHSH and CDR2 is LQKENI in the germline V gene. V shed 6 bases and J shed 8 bases, with 16 bases lying between them. This CDR3 has 13 residues. In nucleotides, the CDR3 is TGTGCCAGCTCCCTGGACAGACTACGCGGCTACACCTTC. Protein: CASSLDRLRGYTF.

This sequence joins TRBV6-5 and TRBJ1-1, with TRBD1 matching over 8 bases. The germline V gene encodes CDR1 MNHEY and CDR2 SVGAGI. Trimming took 0 bases from V and 4 from J; bases not matched to a gene: 4. The CDR3 runs 15 residues. The chain's CDR3 is CASSYSGQGRTEAFF. The CDR3 nucleotides read TGTGCCAGCAGTTACTCCGGACAGGGTCGCACTGAAGCTTTCTTT.

Ten or more counts support this clonotype. The J gene is TRBJ2-1, the V gene TRBV29-1, with 10 bases aligning to TRBD1. V lost 4 bases to trimming and J lost 5 bases; unmatched junction nucleotides: 5. Germline CDR1 SQVTM, CDR2 ANQGSEA. This CDR3 has 14 residues. The DNA of the CDR3 is TGCAGCGTTGGGGGACAGGGGTTCAACAATGAGCAGTTCTTC. The encoded protein is CSVGGQGFNNEQFF.

This clonotype occurred a few times. The chain has TRBV18 and TRBJ2-3, with 9 bases that match TRBD2. With V trimmed by 3 bases and J by 2 bases, 6 bases remained unmatched. CDR1 and CDR2 from the germline V gene are KGHSH and LQKENI. The CDR3 extends over 16 amino acids. The CDR3 DNA follows: TGTGCCAGCTCACCCTTAGCGGGGGATATCACAGATACGCAGTATTTT. Translation: CASSPLAGDITDTQYF.

V usage is TRBV9 and J usage is TRBJ2-2; D unclear. The CDR3 runs 12 residues. The V gene's germline CDR1 is SGDLS and CDR2 YYNGEE. V was pared by 4 bases and J by 8 bases, with 9 bases between. The CDR3 bases are TGTGCCAGCAGCCTGGTGCTTGGGGAGCTGTTTTTT. It is translated as CASSLVLGELFF. Based on the CDR3 plus reference TRBV9 and TRBJ2-2, the full variable domain is DSGVTQTPKHLITATGQRVTLRCSPRSGDLSVYWYQQSLDQGLQFLIQYYNGEERAKGNILERFSAQQFPDLHSELNLSSLELGDSALYFCASSLVLGELFFGEGSRLTVL.

This clonotype came up a few times. The chain has TRBV13 and TRBJ2-7; D not certain. CDR1 is PRHDT and CDR2 is FYEKMQ in the germline V gene (reference sequence). The CDR3 spans 14 residues. Trimming removed 4 bases from V and 0 bases from J, with 10 bases in between. CDR3 in amino acids: CASSSDGSSYEQYF. CDR3 in DNA: TGTGCCAGCAGCTCCGACGGTAGCTCCTACGAGCAGTACTTC. Combining the CDR3 with reference TRBV13 and TRBJ2-7 gives the whole variable domain AAGVIQSPRHLIKEKRETATLKCYPIPRHDTVYWYQQGPGQDPQFLISFYEKMQSDKGSIPDRFSAQQFSDYHSELNMSSLELGDSALYFCASSSDGSSYEQYFGPGTRLTVT.

This clonotype was observed at least ten times. The rearrangement uses TRBV4-2 and TRBJ2-7; 8 bases are a match to TRBD1. Germline assignment: CDR1 LGHNA and CDR2 YNFKEQ. Unmatched junction bases numbered 3, after V lost 0 bases and J lost 5 bases. This CDR3 contains 14 residues. This chain's CDR3 is CASSQEQGANEQYF. As DNA, the CDR3 is TGTGCCAGCAGCCAAGAGCAGGGGGCGAACGAGCAGTACTTC.

This clonotype came up many times. The J gene is TRBJ1-4, the V gene TRBV28; 7 nucleotides line up with TRBD1. The CDR3 runs to 17 residues. Germline-derived CDR1 and CDR2 are MDHEN and SYDVKM. V was pared by 5 bases and J by 0 bases, with 9 bases of the junction left unmatched. CDR3 loop: CASSPPGQRTTNEKLFF. CDR3 bases: TGTGCCAGCAGTCCGCCGGGACAGAGAACAACTAATGAAAAACTGTTTTTT.

Ten or more counts support this clonotype. The rearrangement links TRBV12-3 or TRBV12-4 to TRBJ1-1; D gene unclear. V gave up 8 bases and J gave up 2 bases, with 12 bases separating them. This CDR3 region has 13 residues. CDR3 DNA sequence: TGTGCCAGCCGGGCCGTGACTAACACTGAAGCTTTCTTT. Translation: CASRAVTNTEAFF.

A few counts support this clonotype. This chain connects TRBV5-1 to TRBJ2-7; 7 nucleotides line up with TRBD1. Germline V gives CDR1 SGHRS, CDR2 YFSETQ. The CDR3 spans 14 residues. Trimming cost V 4 bases and J 2 bases; bases outside gene matches: 6. CDR3 amino acids: CASSPSQGAYEQYF. The CDR3 nucleotides read TGCGCCAGCAGCCCCTCCCAGGGGGCCTACGAGCAGTACTTC.

The rearrangement links TRBV11-2 to TRBJ2-7; perhaps TRBD1 as D (5 bases). The CDR3 length is 16 residues. V shed 2 bases and J shed 0 bases, with 14 bases lying between them. The germline CDR1 and CDR2 sequences are SGHAT and FQNNGV. This chain's CDR3 is CASSLWGTLSSYEQYF. The CDR3 nucleotides read TGTGCCAGCAGCTTATGGGGCACCCTGTCCTCCTACGAGCAGTACTTC.

The V call is TRBV10-3, the J call TRBJ1-2; D might be TRBD1 (6 bases). This CDR3 is 15 amino acids long. V was shortened by 3 bases and J by 5 bases, with 16 bases between the two germline ends. Germline loops: CDR1 ENHRY, CDR2 SYGVKD. The CDR3 loop reads CAISEYDRGGYGYTF. The CDR3 coding sequence is TGTGCCATCAGTGAATACGATCGAGGGGGTTATGGCTACACCTTC.

The chain couples TRBV20-1 to TRBJ2-5, with D unresolved. V was pared by 3 bases and J by 0 bases, with 11 bases between. Germline CDR1 DFQATT, CDR2 SNEGSKA (reference sequence). The CDR3 sequence is 14 residues long. The CDR3 nucleotides read TGCAGTGCTAGTGCGCGGACGTACCAAGAGACCCAGTACTTC. Its translation is CSASARTYQETQYF.

This chain uses TRBV28 with TRBJ1-3, with D uncertain. V was clipped by 4 bases and J by 4 bases, with 14 bases between them. The CDR3 consists of 15 residues. Germline loops: CDR1 MDHEN, CDR2 SYDVKM. The CDR3 is CASSSFRVFGNTIYF. CDR3 coding DNA: TGTGCCAGCAGTTCGTTCAGAGTTTTCGGAAACACCATATATTTT.

This clonotype was seen a few times. V and J are TRBV27 and TRBJ2-7; D is tentatively TRBD1 or TRBD2 (5 bases each). Trimming cost V 1 base and J 3 bases, with 13 bases left between them. CDR3 size: 15 residues. The germline gives CDR1 MNHEY, CDR2 SMNVEV (reference sequence). DNA of the CDR3: TGTGCCAGCAGTTTATATTTCGGGGCGAGCTACGAGCAGTACTTC. Its protein is CASSLYFGASYEQYF.